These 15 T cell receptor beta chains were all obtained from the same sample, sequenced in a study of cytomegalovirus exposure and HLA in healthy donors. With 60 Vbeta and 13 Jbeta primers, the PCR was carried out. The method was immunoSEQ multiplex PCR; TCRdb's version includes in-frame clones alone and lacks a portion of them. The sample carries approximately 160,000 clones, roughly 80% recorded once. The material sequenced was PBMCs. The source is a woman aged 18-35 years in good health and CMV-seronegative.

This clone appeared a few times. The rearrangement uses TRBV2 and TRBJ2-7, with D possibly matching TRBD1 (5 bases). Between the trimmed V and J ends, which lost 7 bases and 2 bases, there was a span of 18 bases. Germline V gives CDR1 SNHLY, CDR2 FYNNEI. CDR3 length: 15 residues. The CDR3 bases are TGTGCCAGCACCGTAAGGGGCGGTTATCCCTACGAGCAGTACTTC. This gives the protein CASTVRGGYPYEQYF.

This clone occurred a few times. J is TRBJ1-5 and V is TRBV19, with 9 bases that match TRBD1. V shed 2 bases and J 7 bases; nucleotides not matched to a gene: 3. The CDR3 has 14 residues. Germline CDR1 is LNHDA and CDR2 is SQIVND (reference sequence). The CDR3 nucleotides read TGTGCCAGTAGTATAACAGGGGGCCGCCAGCCCCAGCATTTT. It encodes CASSITGGRQPQHF.

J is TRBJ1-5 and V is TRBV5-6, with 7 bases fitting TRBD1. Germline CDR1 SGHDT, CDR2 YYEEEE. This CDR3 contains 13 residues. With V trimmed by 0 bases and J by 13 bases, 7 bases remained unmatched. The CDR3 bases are TGTGCCAGCAGCTTGGCCAATGGGGACAGTCAGCATTTT. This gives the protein CASSLANGDSQHF.

DNA of the CDR3: TGCGCCAGCAGCCTGGGTCCGCCTAGCTCAGGATCCTACAATGAGCAGTTCTTC. Amino acid sequence: CASSLGPPSSGSYNEQFF. The chain joins TRBV4-1 to TRBJ2-1, with a weak D call TRBD2 (5 bases). CDR3 size: 18 residues. Germline loops: CDR1 MGHRA, CDR2 YSYEKL. Trimming removed 4 bases from V and 1 base from J, with 20 bases in between.

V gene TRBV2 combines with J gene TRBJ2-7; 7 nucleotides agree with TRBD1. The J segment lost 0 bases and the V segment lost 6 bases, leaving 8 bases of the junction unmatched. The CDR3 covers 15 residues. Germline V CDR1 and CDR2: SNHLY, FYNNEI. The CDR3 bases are TGTGCCAGCAGGGGGACAGCCTACCGCTCCTACGAGCAGTACTTC. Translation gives CASRGTAYRSYEQYF.

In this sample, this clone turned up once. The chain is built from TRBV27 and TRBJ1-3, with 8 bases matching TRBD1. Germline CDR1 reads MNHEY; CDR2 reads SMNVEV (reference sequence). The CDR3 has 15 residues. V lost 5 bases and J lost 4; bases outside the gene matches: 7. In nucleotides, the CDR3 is TGTGCCAGCAGTCTCGGACAGGGCACGGGAAACACCATATATTTT. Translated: CASSLGQGTGNTIYF.

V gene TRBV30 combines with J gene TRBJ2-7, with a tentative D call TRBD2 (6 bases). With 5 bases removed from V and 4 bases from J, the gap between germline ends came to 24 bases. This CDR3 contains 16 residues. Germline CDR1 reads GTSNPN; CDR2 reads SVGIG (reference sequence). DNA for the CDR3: TGTGCCTGGGCCTTATTTGGGGGAGCGGGCCTTTACGAGCAGTACTTC. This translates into CAWALFGGAGLYEQYF.

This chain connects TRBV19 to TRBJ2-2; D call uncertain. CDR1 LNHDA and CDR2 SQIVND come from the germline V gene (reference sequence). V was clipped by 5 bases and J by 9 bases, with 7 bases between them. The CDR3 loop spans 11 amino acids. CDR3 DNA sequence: TGTGCCAGTAGTGAGATGAGGGAGCTGTTTTTT. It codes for CASSEMRELFF.

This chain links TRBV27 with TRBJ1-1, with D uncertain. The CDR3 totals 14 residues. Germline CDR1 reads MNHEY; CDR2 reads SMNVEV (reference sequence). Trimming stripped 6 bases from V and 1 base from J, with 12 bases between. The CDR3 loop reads CASRVEVWNTEAFF. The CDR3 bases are TGTGCCAGCAGGGTGGAGGTTTGGAACACTGAAGCTTTCTTT.

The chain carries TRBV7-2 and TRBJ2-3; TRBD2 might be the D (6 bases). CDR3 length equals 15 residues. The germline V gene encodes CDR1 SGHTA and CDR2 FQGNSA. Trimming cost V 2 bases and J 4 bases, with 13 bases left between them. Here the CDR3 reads CASSLRLTGADTQYF. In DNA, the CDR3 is TGTGCCAGCAGCTTACGTCTGACGGGGGCAGATACGCAGTATTTT.

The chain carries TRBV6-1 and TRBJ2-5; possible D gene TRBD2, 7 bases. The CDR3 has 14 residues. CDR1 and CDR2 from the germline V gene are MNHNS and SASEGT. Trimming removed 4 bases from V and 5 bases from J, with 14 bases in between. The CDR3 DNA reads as TGTGCCAGCAGTGTAAGGGGGGGCGGGGAGACCCAGTACTTC. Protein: CASSVRGGGETQYF.

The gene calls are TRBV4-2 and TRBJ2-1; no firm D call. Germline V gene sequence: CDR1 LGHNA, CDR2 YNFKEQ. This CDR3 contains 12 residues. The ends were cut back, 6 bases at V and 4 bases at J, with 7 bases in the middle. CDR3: CASSELYNEQFF. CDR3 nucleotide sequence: TGTGCCAGCAGTGAGCTTTACAATGAGCAGTTCTTC.

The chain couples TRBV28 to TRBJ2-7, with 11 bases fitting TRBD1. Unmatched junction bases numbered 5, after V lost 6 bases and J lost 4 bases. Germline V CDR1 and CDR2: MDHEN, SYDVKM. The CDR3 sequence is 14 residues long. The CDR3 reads CASRRGQGGYEQYF. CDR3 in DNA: TGTGCCAGCAGGCGGGGACAGGGGGGGTACGAGCAGTACTTC.

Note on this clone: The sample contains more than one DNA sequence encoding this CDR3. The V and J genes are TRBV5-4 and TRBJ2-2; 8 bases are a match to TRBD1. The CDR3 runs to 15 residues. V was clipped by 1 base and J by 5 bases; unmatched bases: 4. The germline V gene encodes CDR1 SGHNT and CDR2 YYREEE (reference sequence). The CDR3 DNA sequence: TGTGCCAGCAGCTTGAACAGGGGGGAGACCGGGGAGCTGTTTTTT. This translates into CASSLNRGETGELFF.

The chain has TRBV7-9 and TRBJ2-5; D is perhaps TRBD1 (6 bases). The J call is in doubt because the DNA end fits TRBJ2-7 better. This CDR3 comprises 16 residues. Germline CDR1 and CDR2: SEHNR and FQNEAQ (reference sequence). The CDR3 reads CASSQGQGRSSYEQYF. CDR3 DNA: TGTGCCAGCAGCCAGGGGCAGGGAAGGAGCTCCTACGAGCAGTACTTC.